These 10 T cell receptor beta chains originate from one sample sequenced in a study of blood T cell repertoires in COVID-19. Only in-frame clones appear in the TCRdb table, and some are missing; sequencing was by immunoSEQ multiplex PCR. The sample records some 400,000 clones, approximately 87% being singletons. The sequenced sample was peripheral blood. Receptor source: a woman aged 55-70 years with COVID-19, enrolled during active disease.

The J gene is TRBJ2-5, the V gene TRBV7-3, with D possibly being TRBD2 (7 bases). Trimming stripped 1 base from V and 4 bases from J, with 13 bases between. The CDR3 totals 15 residues. Germline assignment: CDR1 SGHTA and CDR2 FQGTGA. For the CDR3, the DNA is TGTGCCAGCAGCTTAAATCAGGGAGGGGGAGAGACCCAGTACTTC. This codes for CASSLNQGGGETQYF.

In its sample, this clone was seen a few times. Other nucleotide sequences from this sample produce the same CDR3. The chain carries TRBV18 and TRBJ1-1; D uncertain. Germline V gives CDR1 KGHSH, CDR2 LQKENI. The V end lost 3 bases, the J end lost 3 bases, and 8 bases lay between the germline ends. This CDR3 region has 13 residues. The DNA for the CDR3 is TGTGCCAGCTCACCTCCGGGAGACACTGAAGCTTTCTTT. It codes for CASSPPGDTEAFF. Using reference TRBV18 and TRBJ1-1 for the parts outside the CDR3, the full variable domain is NAGVMQNPRHLVRRRGQEARLRCSPMKGHSHVYWYRQLPEEGLKFMVYLQKENIIDESGMPKERFSAEFPKEGPSILRIQQVVRGDSAAYFCASSPPGDTEAFFGQGTRLTVV.

V is TRBV9 and J is TRBJ2-2; TRBD2 agrees at 9 bases. This CDR3 is built from 18 residues. After removal of 0 bases from V and 1 base from J, the junction contained 7 bases not matched to a gene. The V gene's germline CDR1 is SGDLS and CDR2 YYNGEE. CDR3 region: CASSVVSSGGRNTGELFF. CDR3 nucleotide sequence: TGTGCCAGCAGCGTAGTTAGTAGCGGGGGACGGAACACCGGGGAGCTGTTTTTT.

The chain combines TRBV5-1 with TRBJ2-2; 7 nucleotides agree with TRBD1. J was trimmed by 0 bases and V by 0 bases; bases with no gene match: 5. This CDR3 is 17 amino acids long. The V gene's germline CDR1 is SGHRS and CDR2 YFSETQ. The chain's CDR3 is CASSLAQGQPNTGELFF. The DNA of the CDR3 is TGCGCCAGCAGCTTGGCCCAGGGACAGCCGAACACCGGGGAGCTGTTTTTT.

The genes are TRBV6-5 and TRBJ1-2; possibly TRBD1 for D (5 bases). V lost 6 bases to trimming and J lost 6 bases, with 11 bases between them. The CDR3 loop spans 12 amino acids. Germline CDR1 reads MNHEY; CDR2 reads SVGAGI. CDR3: CASSSTVHGYTF. CDR3 coding DNA: TGTGCCAGCAGCTCGACAGTCCATGGCTACACCTTC.

This clone was seen only a few times. This same CDR3 is encoded by further DNA sequences in the sample. This chain uses TRBV5-1 with TRBJ2-7; D uncertain. This CDR3 spans 13 amino acids. Germline-derived CDR1 and CDR2 are SGHRS and YFSETQ. V shed 0 bases and J shed 3 bases, with 7 bases lying between them. The CDR3 sequence is CASSLDSYYEQYF. The CDR3 DNA reads as TGCGCCAGCAGCTTGGACAGTTACTACGAGCAGTACTTC.

Here the CDR3 DNA reads TGTGCCAGCAGCCAAGACCCCACTAGCGGACGATACCCTAGCACAGATACGCAGTATTTT. Amino acid sequence: CASSQDPTSGRYPSTDTQYF. The V gene is TRBV3-1 (or the pseudogene TRBV3-2), the J gene TRBJ2-3; 8 bases align to TRBD2. The CDR3 runs 20 residues. Germline-derived CDR1 and CDR2 are LGHDT and YNNKEL (reference sequence). V lost 0 bases to trimming and J lost 0 bases; unmatched junction nucleotides: 14.

J is TRBJ1-6 and V is TRBV30; TRBD1 agrees at 7 bases. V gave up 5 bases and J gave up 7 bases; unmatched junction bases: 8. The CDR3 consists of 14 residues. Germline loops: CDR1 GTSNPN, CDR2 SVGIG (reference sequence). Here the CDR3 reads CAWAGGPENSPLHF. CDR3 DNA sequence: TGTGCCTGGGCAGGGGGTCCTGAAAATTCACCCCTCCACTTT.

This chain links TRBV3-1 (or the pseudogene TRBV3-2) with TRBJ2-3, with D maybe TRBD2 (5 bases). The CDR3 covers 17 residues. Germline V CDR1 and CDR2: LGHDT, YNNKEL (reference sequence). The ends were cut back, 1 base at V and 0 bases at J, with 14 bases in the middle. In DNA form, the CDR3 reads TGTGCCAGCAGCCAAGCCCTAGCCCACCCCAGCACAGATACGCAGTATTTT. Its translation is CASSQALAHPSTDTQYF.

The V gene is TRBV12-3 or TRBV12-4, the J gene TRBJ1-5; the D gene is possibly TRBD1 (5 bases). The CDR3 consists of 13 residues. The germline V and J ends were trimmed by 8 bases and 1 base, with 9 bases remaining between them. CDR3: CASQGQSNQPQHF. The CDR3 DNA reads as TGTGCCAGCCAGGGTCAGAGCAATCAGCCCCAGCATTTT.